This T cell receptor beta chain is drawn from a study of vaccination and CD4 T cells after COVID-19 (dated 2022 in TCRdb). For the study in its entirety: SARS-CoV-2 positivity had been established in the convalescent patients by nasal swab PCR, and mild disease was recorded in several of these patients and severe disease in one. Each participant got two doses of either the Pfizer-BioNTech BNT162b2 vaccine (n=8) or the Moderna mRNA-1273 vaccine (n=2). The convalescent cohort comprised six males and four females, including two Hispanic individuals, seven Caucasians, two Asians and one multiracial person. Control cultures used a CEFX viral epitope pool as positive control, an HIV-1 Nef peptide pool as negative control, or no peptide. Post-vaccine blood samples were collected a median of around 2.5 months after the second vaccine dose, ranging from 14 to 241 days. The spike-specific CD4+ TCR repertoire was compared before and after mRNA vaccination in about nine COVID-19 convalescent patients and a handful of infection-naive healthy vaccine recipients. Post-COVID blood samples from convalescent patients were collected a median of roughly 100 days after diagnosis, with a range of 35 to 161 days. For stimulating the cultures, overlapping spike peptide pools were used, derived from SARS-CoV-2 as well as from the common cold coronaviruses HCoV-NL63, HCoV-OC43 and HCoV-229E.

The treatment or condition label corresponds to: roughly 10-day PBMC culture with coronavirus spike peptide pools or control peptides (ViraFEST assay). To expand antigen-specific T cells with peptide pools and then pick out the expanded clonotypes through TCR sequencing, the study relied on the ViraFEST assay. The convalescent patients' positive SARS-CoV-2 PCR tests were from March to December 2020, which was before the Alpha, Beta and Delta variants emerged in the United States. Each well held approximately 2 million PBMCs cultured in IMDM containing roughly 5% human AB serum and 9 to 10 IU/ml IL-2, with around 9.2 ug/ml peptide pools added. Half of the culture medium was replaced with fresh IL-2-containing medium on days 3 and 7. Once the cells had been in culture for around ten days, the EasySep CD4+ T cell isolation kit was used to isolate CD4+ T cells by negative selection. Ficoll-Paque Plus gradient centrifugation was used to isolate PBMCs from whole blood, and the isolated PBMCs were then either used fresh or cryopreserved at -140C. In general, triplicate wells were set up for every culture condition.

On this clonotype: Its specific antigen is unknown. Nothing much larger sits one base from this clone, and base qualities are not available.

Library preparation employed PCR. At the Johns Hopkins FTIC core, DNA from the cultured CD4+ T cells underwent TCR sequencing with the Oncomine TCR Beta short-read assay. Genomic DNA was extracted from the cultured CD4+ T cells with the QIAamp micro DNA kit. Oncomine TCR Beta libraries made from cultured CD4+ T cells were pooled using unique dual indexes and sequenced on an Illumina iSeq 100. On the study's bioinformatics: Non-productive sequences were removed, and CDR3s not starting with C, not ending with F or W, or shorter than 7 amino acids were discarded. The MANAFEST web application was used to identify antigen-specific clonotypes by comparing peptide-stimulated wells against reference wells and other culture wells. An FDR below 0.05, an odds ratio above 5, and a productive frequency above 0.1% in at least two of three replicate wells were required for clones to be considered positive. Cross-reactive clonotypes were defined as significantly expanded in both SARS-CoV-2 spike wells and at least one common cold coronavirus spike condition. Levenshtein distances (stringdist) and unrooted phylogenetic trees (ape) in R version 3.6.1 were used to assess CDR3 homology. TCRdb reprocessing: public reads trimmed at Q25 with fastp, clones called with MiXCR, in-frame beta chains kept. Each CDR3 protein gets just one entry, which takes the most common genes and DNA from the rows behind it. TCRdb, not the authors, supplied the V and J calls. For this sample there are fewer than 20,000 distinct CDR3 sequences; around half appear just once. The top ten constitute about 13% of the sample.

V is clipped by 6 bases and J by 0 bases, and the sequence between their germline boundaries is 15 bases long. CDR1 and CDR2, looked up from the germline V gene, are MDHEN and SYDVKM. The CDR3 numbers 16 residues from cysteine through phenylalanine. CDR3 DNA is the only sequence kept; it has 48 bases, read in frame from the first base. What the work shows at the level of the full study, not this receptor alone: Nearly all vaccine-specific clones in convalescent patients (304 of 307) were mono-reactive for SARS-CoV-2 spike rather than cross-reactive with common cold coronaviruses. The number of convalescent patients in the study was relatively small, and the study did not examine early timepoints following natural infection. In convalescent patients, a median around 90% of post-vaccine SARS-CoV-2-reactive clones were detected only after vaccination, suggesting vaccine-specific priming. The median count of SARS-CoV-2-reactive clonotypes went up from some 23 after infection to more than 30 after vaccination, although the change was not significant.

The receptor comes from a human donor who had recovered from COVID-19. Source material: CD4+ T cells from blood, cultured in vitro. The V and J genes are TRBV28 and TRBJ1-3; the D gene is perhaps TRBD1, on 5 matching bases. Read as DNA, the sequence is TGTGCCAGCAGCCCACCGGGACTGATCTCTGGAAACACCATATATTTT. This codes for CASSPPGLISGNTIYF. With the rest looked up from the reference TRBV28 and TRBJ1-3 genes rather than sequenced, the full variable domain is DVKVTQSSRYLVKRTGEKVFLECVQDMDHENMFWYRQDPGLGLRLIYFSYDVKMKEKGDIPEGYSVSREKKERFSLILESASTNQTSMYLCASSPPGLISGNTIYFGEGSWLTVV.